This entry lists 26 T cell receptor beta chains sequenced from one sample in a study of cytotoxic CD8 clonotypes in ibrutinib-treated CLL. This table comes from immunoSEQ multiplex PCR, and its TCRdb copy is limited to in-frame clones, with some not included. The sample holds roughly 180,000 clones; about four fifths are singletons and the top ten take 3.5% to 5.5%. Sample: PBMCs, taken after 24 months of ibrutinib treatment. Source of these receptors: a human donor with chronic lymphocytic leukemia.

The genes are TRBV7-6 and TRBJ2-7, with D possibly TRBD2 on 5 matching bases. CDR1 and CDR2 (germline): SGHVS, FNYEAQ. There are 14 residues in the CDR3. The ends were cut back, 5 bases at V and 2 bases at J, with 13 bases in the middle. The CDR3 bases are TGTGCCAGCAGCCCAGAACACGGGGCCTACGAGCAGTACTTC. It encodes CASSPEHGAYEQYF.

The chain joins TRBV4-1 to TRBJ2-5, with D possibly being TRBD2 (6 bases). Trimming shortened V by 2 bases and J by 5 bases, and 15 bases separated the two germline ends. The CDR3 contains 15 residues. Germline V gene sequence: CDR1 MGHRA, CDR2 YSYEKL. CDR3 bases: TGCGCCAGCAGCCAACCCGGGACTCCACGCGAGACCCAGTACTTC. Protein sequence: CASSQPGTPRETQYF.

The J gene is TRBJ2-7, the V gene TRBV7-2, with D perhaps TRBD1 or TRBD2 (6 bases each). The CDR3 runs 15 residues. V dropped 5 bases and J dropped 2 bases, with 16 bases sitting between them. Germline CDR1 SGHTA, CDR2 FQGNSA. The CDR3 coding sequence is TGTGCCAGCAGCCCAGACGGGGGCGCCACCTACGAGCAGTACTTC. Residues: CASSPDGGATYEQYF.

This clone was seen only a few times. This chain uses TRBV6-1 with TRBJ1-5; D is undetermined. The length of the CDR3 is 16 residues. The germline CDR1 and CDR2 sequences are MNHNS and SASEGT. Trimming cost V 2 bases and J 4 bases, with 15 bases left between them. The CDR3 reads CASSEIRVRANQPQHF. Here the CDR3 DNA reads TGTGCCAGCAGTGAAATTAGGGTAAGGGCAAATCAGCCCCAGCATTTT.

The CDR3 reads CASSFGRANEQFF. CDR3 in DNA: TGTGCCAGCAGCTTCGGGAGGGCCAATGAGCAGTTCTTC. The chain recombines TRBV7-9 with TRBJ2-1; 8 bases are shared with TRBD2. With V trimmed by 3 bases and J by 6 bases, 1 base remained unmatched. Per germline, CDR1 SEHNR and CDR2 FQNEAQ (reference sequence). This CDR3 contains 13 residues.

The genes are TRBV5-5 and TRBJ1-1; 9 nucleotides align to TRBD1. Germline V gives CDR1 SGHKS, CDR2 YYEKEE (reference sequence). CDR3 length: 16 residues. V lost 0 bases, J lost 5 bases, and 8 bases stayed unmatched. The CDR3 nucleotides read TGTGCCAGCAGCTTGGACTCCGGGACAGGGAGGACTGAAGCTTTCTTT. This codes for CASSLDSGTGRTEAFF.

This clone was observed a handful of times. The chain recombines TRBV4-2 with TRBJ1-1; 10 positions match TRBD1. The CDR3 extends over 16 amino acids. V lost 0 bases and J lost 9; bases outside the gene matches: 10. The V gene's germline CDR1 is LGHNA and CDR2 YNFKEQ. The DNA of the CDR3 is TGTGCCAGCAGCCAAGAAACGACAGGGGGCGCAGGAAAAGCTTTCTTT. Translated: CASSQETTGGAGKAFF.

The chain joins TRBV6-6 to TRBJ1-2, with 7 bases fitting TRBD1. The CDR3 length is 15 residues. Trimming took 2 bases from V and 2 from J; bases not matched to a gene: 5. Germline CDR1 is MNHNY and CDR2 is SVGAGI (reference sequence). CDR3: CASSYGQGVNYGYTF. The CDR3 DNA is TGTGCCAGCAGTTACGGGCAGGGGGTCAACTATGGCTACACCTTC.

The chain employs TRBV30 and TRBJ2-5, with 7 bases fitting TRBD1. Germline V gives CDR1 GTSNPN, CDR2 SVGIG (reference sequence). V lost 1 base, J lost 5 bases, and 13 bases stayed unmatched. This CDR3 comprises 16 residues. The CDR3 loop is CAWSGLPQGSGETQYF. The CDR3 coding sequence is TGTGCCTGGAGTGGCCTTCCACAGGGGTCGGGGGAGACCCAGTACTTC.

The chain joins TRBV30 to TRBJ1-5; a weak D match, TRBD1 (5 bases). V was clipped by 2 bases and J by 3 bases, with 8 bases between them. The V gene's germline CDR1 is GTSNPN and CDR2 SVGIG (reference sequence). There are 13 residues in the CDR3. As DNA, the CDR3 is TGTGCCTGGAGTTCAGGGTTCAATCAGCCCCAGCATTTT. Amino acid sequence: CAWSSGFNQPQHF.

A note on this clone: One junction end disagrees with the germline gene, perhaps due to a read error. The genes are TRBV15 and TRBJ1-6; D is unresolved. There are 14 residues in the CDR3. Per the germline V gene, CDR1 is LNHNV and CDR2 is YYDKDF (reference sequence). This CDR3 reads CATSRDSSNSPLHF. The CDR3 DNA follows: TGTGCCACCAGCAGAGATTCCTCTAATTCACCCCTCCACTTT.

The gene calls are TRBV7-8 and TRBJ1-4, with a weak D call TRBD1 (5 bases). The germline V gene encodes CDR1 SGHVS and CDR2 FQNEAQ. V dropped 1 base and J dropped 13 bases, with 22 bases sitting between them. The CDR3 covers 16 residues. CDR3 residues: CASSLVRLGVEEGLFF. The DNA of the CDR3 is TGTGCCAGCAGCTTAGTTCGTCTAGGGGTAGAGGAAGGACTGTTTTTT.

This chain connects TRBV28 to TRBJ2-7; D might be TRBD1 (6 bases). The CDR3 is 15 amino acids. With 2 bases removed from V and 0 bases from J, the gap between germline ends came to 11 bases. Germline CDR1 is MDHEN and CDR2 is SYDVKM. The CDR3 spells CASSLQGGGSYEQYF. The DNA of the CDR3 is TGTGCCAGCAGTTTACAAGGGGGTGGCTCCTACGAGCAGTACTTC.

The chain is built from TRBV5-1 and TRBJ2-7, with D hard to call. The ends were cut back, 0 bases at V and 4 bases at J, with 11 bases in the middle. The germline V gene has CDR1 SGHRS and CDR2 YFSETQ. This CDR3 has 14 residues. The CDR3 nucleotides read TGCGCCAGCAGCTTGGACAGTCGGGCTTACGAGCAGTACTTC. The encoded protein is CASSLDSRAYEQYF.

The rearrangement joins TRBV9 to TRBJ1-1; no clear D. In germline, CDR1 is SGDLS, CDR2 YYNGEE. V dropped 4 bases and J dropped 1 base, with 14 bases sitting between them. The CDR3 consists of 15 residues. CDR3 sequence (DNA): TGTGCCAGCAGCCCGATGGCCCCCGCGAACACTGAAGCTTTCTTT. Translation gives CASSPMAPANTEAFF.

The rearrangement joins TRBV30 to TRBJ2-2; 9 nucleotides align to TRBD1. Germline loops: CDR1 GTSNPN, CDR2 SVGIG (reference sequence). This CDR3 has 15 amino acids. Trimming cost V 2 bases and J 6 bases; bases outside gene matches: 7. This chain's CDR3 is CAWSKGQGRAGELFF. In DNA, the CDR3 is TGTGCCTGGAGTAAGGGACAGGGTCGCGCCGGGGAGCTGTTTTTT.

The rearrangement links TRBV4-3 to TRBJ2-7; a weak D match, TRBD1 (6 bases). Trimming pared 0 bases from V and 3 bases from J, leaving 12 bases between. From germline, CDR1 is LGHNA and CDR2 YSLEER. There are 15 residues in the CDR3. The CDR3 coding sequence is TGCGCCAGCAGCCAAGAGACAGGCGACTACTACGAGCAGTACTTC. Translation: CASSQETGDYYEQYF.

The gene calls are TRBV5-1 and TRBJ2-7, with TRBD2 matching 8 bases. Per germline, CDR1 SGHRS and CDR2 YFSETQ. This CDR3 contains 14 residues. Trimming at V came to 4 bases and at J to 0 bases, leaving 3 bases not matched to a gene. In DNA, the CDR3 is TGCGCCAGCAGCACCGCGGGGGGCTCCTACGAGCAGTACTTC. It encodes CASSTAGGSYEQYF.

The chain combines TRBV7-2 with TRBJ2-1; D may correspond to TRBD1 or TRBD2 (6 bases each). Per the germline V gene, CDR1 is SGHTA and CDR2 is FQGNSA. With 5 bases removed from V and 4 bases from J, the gap between germline ends came to 12 bases. The CDR3 consists of 14 residues. CDR3: CASSRRGGYNEQFF. CDR3 DNA sequence: TGTGCCAGCAGCAGGCGAGGGGGGTACAATGAGCAGTTCTTC.

The chain uses TRBV30 and TRBJ2-7; D is perhaps TRBD1 (6 bases). The CDR3 is 13 amino acids. V lost 6 bases, J lost 2 bases, and 14 bases lay in between. Germline V gene data show CDR1 as GTSNPN and CDR2 as SVGIG (reference sequence). The CDR3 sequence: CACNFGQPYEQYF. The CDR3 nucleotides are TGTGCCTGCAACTTCGGACAGCCCTACGAGCAGTACTTC.

This clone was recorded a few times. This rearrangement joins TRBV29-1 to TRBJ1-1; D gene unclear. Germline CDR1 reads SQVTM; CDR2 reads ANQGSEA. Trimming shortened V by 4 bases and J by 1 base, and 7 bases separated the two germline ends. This CDR3 is 12 amino acids long. CDR3 amino acids: CSVVWKNTEAFF. The CDR3 bases are TGCAGCGTTGTATGGAAGAACACTGAAGCTTTCTTT.

The chain joins TRBV7-9 to TRBJ1-2; D unclear. The CDR3 contains 12 residues. The germline gives CDR1 SEHNR, CDR2 FQNEAQ (reference sequence). V shed 1 base and J shed 4 bases, with 4 bases lying between them. The CDR3 loop reads CASSLEGYGYTF. CDR3 sequence (DNA): TGTGCCAGCAGCTTAGAGGGCTATGGCTACACCTTC.

The rearrangement joins TRBV7-2 to TRBJ1-2; TRBD1 might be the D (6 bases). This CDR3 is built from 14 residues. Trimming cost V 0 bases and J 10 bases, with 15 bases left between them. Germline CDR1 SGHTA, CDR2 FQGNSA. The CDR3 sequence: CASSLARTERFYTF. CDR3 nucleotide sequence: TGTGCCAGCAGCTTAGCCCGGACAGAACGGTTCTACACCTTC.

The genes are TRBV11-2 and TRBJ1-5; D unresolved. Trimming removed 3 bases at V and 2 bases at J, with 8 bases between. The CDR3 length is 14 residues. Germline V gene lookup returns CDR1 SGHAT and CDR2 FQNNGV. CDR3 protein: CASSLAAGNQPQHF. DNA for the CDR3: TGTGCCAGCAGCTTGGCAGCAGGCAATCAGCCCCAGCATTTT. Looking up the rest from reference TRBV11-2 and TRBJ1-5 gives the full variable domain: EAGVAQSPRYKIIEKRQSVAFWCNPISGHATLYWYQQILGQGPKLLIQFQNNGVVDDSQLPKDRFSAERLKGVDSTLKIQPAKLEDSAVYLCASSLAAGNQPQHFGDGTRLSIL.

The gene calls are TRBV6-4 and TRBJ1-2, with 9 bases lining up with TRBD1. This CDR3 has 13 amino acids. Germline V gene lookup returns CDR1 MRHNA and CDR2 SNTAGT. V gave up 6 bases and J gave up 2 bases; unmatched junction bases: 1. The CDR3: CASRGQGNYGYTF. The CDR3 nucleotides read TGTGCCAGCAGGGGACAGGGCAACTATGGCTACACCTTC.

The genes are TRBV20-1 and TRBJ2-7; D unclear. The CDR3 extends over 10 amino acids. Germline V CDR1 and CDR2: DFQATT, SNEGSKA (reference sequence). Trimming stripped 1 base from V and 5 bases from J, with 3 bases between. The CDR3 coding sequence is TGCAGTGCTAGAGTGAACGAGCAGTACTTC. Translation: CSARVNEQYF.